This entry lists 25 T cell receptor beta chains sequenced from one sample in a study of post-analysis software for immune sequencing data. General study results and limits: Controls had lower frequencies than patients of about 5 TRBV segments, which included TRBV5-6, TRBV5-1 and TRBV20-1.

Antigen specificity for these receptors is unknown. Each TCR beta cDNA library carried unique molecular identifiers. TCRdb reanalysed the PCR reads using MiXCR and keeps one entry per CDR3 protein. This table has hundreds of thousands of distinct CDR3 sequences, 39% appearing once. The sequencing sample was made of blood. The origin of the receptors is a girl aged 2 to 10 with multiple sclerosis.

The chain is built from TRBV7-8 and TRBJ2-1; 10 bases align to TRBD2. Germline values: CDR1 SGHVS, CDR2 FQNEAQ. The junction had 12 bases not matched to a gene; V was cut back by 5 bases and J by 8 bases. The CDR3 has 16 amino acids. CDR3 nucleotides: TGTGCCAGCAGCCCTGACCACCGACTAGCGGGTGATGAGCAGTTCTTC. As protein: CASSPDHRLAGDEQFF.

The J gene is TRBJ2-3, the V gene TRBV4-1; tentative D call: TRBD2 (5 bases). This CDR3 has 16 residues. Germline V gene data show CDR1 as MGHRA and CDR2 as YSYEKL. The germline V and J ends were trimmed by 1 base and 0 bases, with 11 bases remaining between them. The CDR3 nucleotides are TGCGCCAGCAGCCAAGCGACGGGGTCTAGCACAGATACGCAGTATTTT. Translation: CASSQATGSSTDTQYF.

A few counts support this clonotype. The CDR3 is CASSLEGYTF. The CDR3 DNA reads as TGTGCCAGCAGCTTAGAGGGCTACACCTTC. The chain links TRBV7-9 to TRBJ1-2, with D uncertain. Trimming stripped 1 base from V and 8 bases from J, with 2 bases between. CDR3 size: 10 residues. The V gene's germline CDR1 is SEHNR and CDR2 FQNEAQ (reference sequence). The whole variable domain, filled in from reference TRBV7-9 and TRBJ1-2, reads DTGVSQNPRHKITKRGQNVTFRCDPISEHNRLYWYRQTLGQGPEFLTYFQNEAQLEKSRLLSDRFSAERPKGSFSTLEIQRTEQGDSAMYLCASSLEGYTFGSGTRLTVV.

Notes on this clonotype: Compared with germline, one end of the junction differs, possibly owing to a read error. The CDR3 spells CSAGVNTEAFF. The CDR3 coding sequence is TGTAGTGCTGGGGTGAACACTGAAGCTTTCTTT. The genes are TRBV29-1 and TRBJ1-1; D remains ambiguous. CDR1 and CDR2 (germline): SQVTM, ANQGSEA. The CDR3 runs 11 residues.

This chain uses TRBV6-5 with TRBJ1-2; TRBD1 aligns across 10 bases. Per the germline V gene, CDR1 is MNHEY and CDR2 is SVGAGI. V lost 8 bases to trimming and J lost 7 bases; unmatched junction nucleotides: 13. CDR3 length: 15 amino acids. CDR3 nucleotides: TGTGCCAGCGGACCCTATGGGACAGGGGAATCTGGCTACACCTTC. It is translated as CASGPYGTGESGYTF.

The V call is TRBV5-1, the J call TRBJ2-7, with D maybe TRBD1 (6 bases). Germline V gene data show CDR1 as SGHRS and CDR2 as YFSETQ. The CDR3 is made up of 14 amino acids. Trimming shortened V by 4 bases and J by 5 bases, and 16 bases separated the two germline ends. CDR3 sequence reads: CASSQGTLGDEQYF. As DNA, the CDR3 is TGCGCCAGCAGCCAAGGGACACTTGGCGACGAGCAGTACTTC.

V is TRBV27 and J is TRBJ2-1, with 11 positions matching TRBD1. CDR3 length: 16 amino acids. The trim removed 5 bases at V and 4 bases at J, leaving 7 bases unmatched. The germline gives CDR1 MNHEY, CDR2 SMNVEV (reference sequence). CDR3 DNA: TGTGCCAGCAGTAACGGACAGGGGGCATTTTACAATGAGCAGTTCTTC. Translating it yields CASSNGQGAFYNEQFF.

Points on this clonotype: At one boundary the junction diverges from the germline segment, which might be a read error. The rearrangement links TRBV29-1 to TRBJ2-1; D is unresolved. The germline gives CDR1 SQVTM, CDR2 ANQGSEA. The CDR3 loop spans 12 amino acids. The DNA of the CDR3 is TGCGGCGTGCTTCTCTCCCACAATGAGCAGTTCTTC. Translated, it gives CGVLLSHNEQFF.

This clonotype was observed a few times. This chain uses TRBV10-3 with TRBJ1-2; no firm D call. Germline CDR1 reads ENHRY; CDR2 reads SYGVKD. Trimming cost V 2 bases and J 0 bases, with 7 bases left between them. The CDR3 contains 14 residues. The CDR3 DNA follows: TGTGCCATCAGTGAGGCAATAACTAACTATGGCTACACCTTC. As protein: CAISEAITNYGYTF.

The genes are TRBV12-3 or TRBV12-4 and TRBJ2-1; the match to TRBD2 covers 8 bases. This CDR3 comprises 18 residues. Unmatched junction bases numbered 12, after V lost 4 bases and J lost 1 base. The CDR3 sequence is CASSSLRLVAGSYNEQFF. DNA of the CDR3: TGTGCCAGCAGTTCCCTCCGTTTGGTAGCGGGATCCTACAATGAGCAGTTCTTC.

The CDR3 DNA is TGTGCCAGCAGCTTAGCGCTAGCGGGGGGGCACGAGACCCAGTACTTC. Translating it yields CASSLALAGGHETQYF. The V gene is TRBV7-8, the J gene TRBJ2-5, with TRBD2 matching 12 bases. The CDR3 is made up of 16 amino acids. J gave up 5 bases and V 0 bases, and 4 bases lay outside the gene matches. CDR1 and CDR2 from the germline V gene are SGHVS and FQNEAQ. The complete variable domain, with remaining parts taken from reference TRBV7-8 and TRBJ2-5, reads GAGVSQSPRYKVAKRGQDVALRCDPISGHVSLFWYQQALGQGPEFLTYFQNEAQLDKSGLPSDRFFAERPEGSVSTLKIQRTQQEDSAVYLCASSLALAGGHETQYFGPGTRLLVL.

This clonotype was detected a few times. The rearrangement links TRBV14 to TRBJ1-6; D gene uncertain. In germline, CDR1 is SGHDN, CDR2 FVKESK. The CDR3 runs 17 residues. V lost 1 base, J lost 2 bases, and 12 bases lay in between. The DNA of the CDR3 is TGTGCCAGCAGCCAAGGGGCAACGGACCCCTATAATTCACCCCTCCACTTT. Translation: CASSQGATDPYNSPLHF.

The chain uses TRBV9 and TRBJ2-4; no reliable D call. The CDR3 length is 13 residues. Trimming cost V 0 bases and J 6 bases, with 7 bases left between them. Per germline, CDR1 SGDLS and CDR2 YYNGEE. The CDR3, as DNA: TGTGCCAGCAGCGTAGGACTGGCAAACATTCAGTACTTC. Translating it yields CASSVGLANIQYF. Full variable domain (rest looked up from reference TRBV9 and TRBJ2-4): DSGVTQTPKHLITATGQRVTLRCSPRSGDLSVYWYQQSLDQGLQFLIQYYNGEERAKGNILERFSAQQFPDLHSELNLSSLELGDSALYFCASSVGLANIQYFGAGTRLSVL.

The J gene is TRBJ1-5, the V gene TRBV28, with D perhaps matching TRBD1 (6 bases). V was cut by 5 bases and J by 0 bases, with 32 bases left in between. Germline CDR1 MDHEN, CDR2 SYDVKM. The CDR3 length is 22 residues. CDR3 amino acids: CASSPFNVRRDRDKVSNQPQHF. The CDR3 nucleotides are TGTGCCAGCAGTCCATTTAATGTACGGCGGGACCGGGACAAAGTTAGCAATCAGCCCCAGCATTTT.

For this clonotype: The germline gene is not matched at one end of the junction; a read error may be the cause. V and J are TRBV12-3 or TRBV12-4 and TRBJ2-3, with TRBD1 matching over 9 bases. The CDR3 spans 13 residues. The CDR3, as DNA: TGTGCCAGCAGGACAGGGGGAGCAGATGCGCAGTATTTT. Residues: CASRTGGADAQYF.

The V call is TRBV7-3, the J call TRBJ1-2; D possibly corresponds to TRBD1 (6 bases). Germline values: CDR1 SGHTA, CDR2 FQGTGA. V gave up 5 bases and J gave up 5 bases, with 12 bases separating them. This CDR3 contains 13 residues. CDR3 loop: CASSTETGYGYTF. CDR3 DNA sequence: TGTGCCAGCAGCACCGAAACAGGGTATGGCTACACCTTC.

The gene calls are TRBV2 and TRBJ2-1; D gene uncertain. CDR3 length: 12 amino acids. V dropped 7 bases and J dropped 15 bases, with 19 bases sitting between them. Germline CDR1 reads SNHLY; CDR2 reads FYNNEI. The CDR3 DNA reads TGTGCCAGCACCCCAATCAGTAGCCCGGCGTTCTTC. Protein product: CASTPISSPAFF.

This rearrangement joins TRBV30 to TRBJ2-7; 12 bases map to TRBD2. The CDR3 totals 13 residues. Unmatched junction bases numbered 2, after V lost 4 bases and J lost 4 bases. CDR1 and CDR2 from the germline V gene are GTSNPN and SVGIG (reference sequence). The CDR3 DNA reads TGTGCCTGGAAACTAGCGGGGGGATACGAGCAGTACTTC. Protein sequence: CAWKLAGGYEQYF.

Many counts were recorded for this clonotype. The chain joins TRBV28 to TRBJ2-1, with 11 bases that match TRBD1. CDR1 and CDR2 (germline): MDHEN, SYDVKM. V gave up 4 bases and J gave up 8 bases; unmatched junction bases: 4. The CDR3 has 14 residues. In DNA, the CDR3 is TGTGCCAGCAGTTGGACAGGGGGCTTGGATGAGCAGTTCTTC. This gives the protein CASSWTGGLDEQFF. Variable domain in full (rest from reference TRBV28 and TRBJ2-1): DVKVTQSSRYLVKRTGEKVFLECVQDMDHENMFWYRQDPGLGLRLIYFSYDVKMKEKGDIPEGYSVSREKKERFSLILESASTNQTSMYLCASSWTGGLDEQFFGPGTRLTVL.

The chain links TRBV6-5 to TRBJ2-1; D remains unclear. Per germline, CDR1 MNHEY and CDR2 SVGAGI. The ends were cut back, 4 bases at V and 2 bases at J, with 12 bases in the middle. The CDR3 runs 15 residues. The CDR3 region is CASSSPGLAYNEQFF. The DNA for the CDR3 is TGTGCCAGCAGTTCCCCGGGTCTTGCCTACAATGAGCAGTTCTTC.

This clonotype was detected ten times or more. The chain carries TRBV3-1 and TRBJ2-7, with D possibly matching TRBD2 (6 bases). Germline assignment: CDR1 LGHDT and CDR2 YNNKEL (reference sequence). The V gene lost 8 bases and the J gene lost 4 bases, with 18 bases spanning the gap. The CDR3 contains 14 residues. CDR3 sequence (DNA): TGTGCCAGCGCCCCGGGACTGGACCATTACGAGCAGTACTTC. It is translated as CASAPGLDHYEQYF.

This chain joins TRBV5-6 and TRBJ2-7, with 8 bases matching TRBD1. Per the germline V gene, CDR1 is SGHDT and CDR2 is YYEEEE. CDR3 length: 16 amino acids. V was clipped by 2 bases and J by 0 bases; unmatched bases: 7. The CDR3: CASSFVGQGDSYEQYF. The CDR3 nucleotides are TGTGCCAGCAGCTTCGTAGGACAGGGCGACTCCTACGAGCAGTACTTC. The whole variable domain, filled in from reference TRBV5-6 and TRBJ2-7, reads DAGVTQSPTHLIKTRGQQVTLRCSPKSGHDTVSWYQQALGQGPQFIFQYYEEEERQRGNFPDRFSGHQFPNYSSELNVNALLLGDSALYLCASSFVGQGDSYEQYFGPGTRLTVT.

This clonotype appeared a few times. The CDR3 loop reads CASSTEVSYEQYF. The CDR3 coding sequence is TGTGCCAGCAGCACAGAAGTTTCCTACGAGCAGTACTTC. The chain is built from TRBV6-5 and TRBJ2-7; D not resolved. Trimming left V 6 bases short and J 1 base short, with 10 bases between. Germline CDR1 and CDR2: MNHEY and SVGAGI. The CDR3 sequence is 13 residues long.

The chain recombines TRBV18 with TRBJ2-1; D might be TRBD2 (5 bases). The ends were cut back, 2 bases at V and 0 bases at J, with 14 bases in the middle. This CDR3 is 17 amino acids long. In germline, CDR1 is KGHSH, CDR2 LQKENI. The CDR3 DNA follows: TGTGCCAGCTCACCAACTGGACTCCTAAGCTCCTACAATGAGCAGTTCTTC. It is translated as CASSPTGLLSSYNEQFF.

A few counts support this clonotype. This sequence joins TRBV7-2 and TRBJ2-7; 10 bases are a match to TRBD2. The CDR3 is 15 amino acids. J gave up 1 base and V 7 bases, and 7 bases lay outside the gene matches. In germline, CDR1 is SGHTA, CDR2 FQGNSA. This CDR3 is CASKFSGGVSYEQYF. As DNA, the CDR3 is TGTGCCAGCAAATTCAGCGGGGGGGTTTCCTACGAGCAGTACTTC.